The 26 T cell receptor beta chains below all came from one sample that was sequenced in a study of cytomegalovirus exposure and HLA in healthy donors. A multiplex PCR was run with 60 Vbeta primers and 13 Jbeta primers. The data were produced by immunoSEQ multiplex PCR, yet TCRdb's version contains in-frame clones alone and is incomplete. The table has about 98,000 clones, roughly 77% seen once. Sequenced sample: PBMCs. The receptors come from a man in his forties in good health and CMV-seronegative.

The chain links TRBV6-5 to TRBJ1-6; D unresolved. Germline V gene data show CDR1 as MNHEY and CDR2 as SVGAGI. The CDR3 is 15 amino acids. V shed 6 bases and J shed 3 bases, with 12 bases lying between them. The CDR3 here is CASSRDLRYNSPLHF. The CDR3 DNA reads TGTGCCAGCAGCCGGGATTTGCGCTATAATTCACCCCTCCACTTT.

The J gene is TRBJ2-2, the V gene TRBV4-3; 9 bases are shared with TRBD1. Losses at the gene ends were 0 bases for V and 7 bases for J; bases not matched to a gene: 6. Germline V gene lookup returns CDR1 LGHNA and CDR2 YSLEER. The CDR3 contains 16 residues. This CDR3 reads CASSQDLGTGIGELFF. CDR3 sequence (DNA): TGCGCCAGCAGCCAAGATTTGGGGACAGGGATCGGGGAGCTGTTTTTT.

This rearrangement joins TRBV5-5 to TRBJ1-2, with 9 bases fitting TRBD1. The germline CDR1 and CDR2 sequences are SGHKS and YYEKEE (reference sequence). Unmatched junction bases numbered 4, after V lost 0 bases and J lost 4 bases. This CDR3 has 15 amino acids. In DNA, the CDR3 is TGTGCCAGCAGCTTGGGGGACAGGGTCGTCTATGGCTACACCTTC. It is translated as CASSLGDRVVYGYTF.

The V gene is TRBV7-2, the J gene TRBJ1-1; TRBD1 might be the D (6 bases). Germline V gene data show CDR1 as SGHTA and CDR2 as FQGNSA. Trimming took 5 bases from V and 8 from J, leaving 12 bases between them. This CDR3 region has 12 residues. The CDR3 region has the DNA TGTGCCAGCAGCATCGGGACAATGGAAGCTTTCTTT. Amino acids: CASSIGTMEAFF.

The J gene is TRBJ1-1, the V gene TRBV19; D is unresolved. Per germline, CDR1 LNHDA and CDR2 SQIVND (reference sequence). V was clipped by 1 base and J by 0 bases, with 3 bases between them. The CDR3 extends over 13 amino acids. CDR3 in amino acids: CASSIALNTEAFF. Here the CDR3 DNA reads TGTGCCAGTAGTATAGCTCTGAACACTGAAGCTTTCTTT.

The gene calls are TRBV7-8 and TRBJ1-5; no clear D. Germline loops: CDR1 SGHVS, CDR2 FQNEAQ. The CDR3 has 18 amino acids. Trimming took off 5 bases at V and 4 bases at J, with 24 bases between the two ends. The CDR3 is CASSKLTRASGQNQPQHF. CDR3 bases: TGTGCCAGCAGCAAACTCACAAGGGCGAGCGGCCAAAATCAGCCCCAGCATTTT.

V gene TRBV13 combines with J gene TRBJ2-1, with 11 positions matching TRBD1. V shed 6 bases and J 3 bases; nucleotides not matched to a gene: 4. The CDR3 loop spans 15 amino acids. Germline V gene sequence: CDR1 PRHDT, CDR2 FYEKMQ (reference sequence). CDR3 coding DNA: TGTGCCAGCAGAACCGGGACAGGGGGCTACAATGAGCAGTTCTTC. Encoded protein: CASRTGTGGYNEQFF.

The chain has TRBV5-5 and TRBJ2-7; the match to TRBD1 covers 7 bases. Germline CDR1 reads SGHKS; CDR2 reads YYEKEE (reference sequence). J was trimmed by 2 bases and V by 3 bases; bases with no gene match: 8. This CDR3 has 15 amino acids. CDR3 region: CASSSETGWAYEQYF. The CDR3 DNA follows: TGTGCCAGCAGCTCAGAGACAGGGTGGGCCTACGAGCAGTACTTC.

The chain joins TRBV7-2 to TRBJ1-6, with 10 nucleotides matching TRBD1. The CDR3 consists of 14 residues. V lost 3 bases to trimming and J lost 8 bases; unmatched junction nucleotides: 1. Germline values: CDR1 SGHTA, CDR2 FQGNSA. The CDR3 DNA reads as TGTGCCAGCAGCTTGGACAGGGGGTATTCACCCCTCCACTTT. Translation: CASSLDRGYSPLHF.

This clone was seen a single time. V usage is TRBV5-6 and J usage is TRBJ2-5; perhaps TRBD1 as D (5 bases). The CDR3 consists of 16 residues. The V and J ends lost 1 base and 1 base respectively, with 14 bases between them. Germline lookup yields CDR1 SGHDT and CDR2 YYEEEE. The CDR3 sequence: CASSLTQQGFQETQYF. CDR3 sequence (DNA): TGTGCCAGCAGCTTGACGCAGCAGGGATTCCAAGAGACCCAGTACTTC.

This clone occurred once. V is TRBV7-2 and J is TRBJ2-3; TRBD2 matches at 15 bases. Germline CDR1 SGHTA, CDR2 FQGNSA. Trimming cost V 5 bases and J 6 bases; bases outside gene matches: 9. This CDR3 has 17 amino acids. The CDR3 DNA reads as TGTGCCAGCAGCACGGCGGGACTAGCGGGGGGATGGGATACGCAGTATTTT. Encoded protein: CASSTAGLAGGWDTQYF.

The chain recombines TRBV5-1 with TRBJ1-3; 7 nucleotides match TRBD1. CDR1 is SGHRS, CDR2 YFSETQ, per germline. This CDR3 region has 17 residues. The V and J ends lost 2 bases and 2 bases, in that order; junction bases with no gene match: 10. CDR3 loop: CASSLGKGALAGNTIYF. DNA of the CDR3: TGCGCCAGCAGCTTAGGGAAGGGGGCTCTTGCTGGAAACACCATATATTTT.

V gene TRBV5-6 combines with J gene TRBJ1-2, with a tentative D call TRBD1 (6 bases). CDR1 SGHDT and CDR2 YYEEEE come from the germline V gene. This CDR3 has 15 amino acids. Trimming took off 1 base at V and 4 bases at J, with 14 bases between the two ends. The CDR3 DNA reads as TGTGCCAGCAGCTTGAGCAGGACAGTTACCTATGGCTACACCTTC. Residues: CASSLSRTVTYGYTF. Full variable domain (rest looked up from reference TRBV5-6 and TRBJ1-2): DAGVTQSPTHLIKTRGQQVTLRCSPKSGHDTVSWYQQALGQGPQFIFQYYEEEERQRGNFPDRFSGHQFPNYSSELNVNALLLGDSALYLCASSLSRTVTYGYTFGSGTRLTVV.

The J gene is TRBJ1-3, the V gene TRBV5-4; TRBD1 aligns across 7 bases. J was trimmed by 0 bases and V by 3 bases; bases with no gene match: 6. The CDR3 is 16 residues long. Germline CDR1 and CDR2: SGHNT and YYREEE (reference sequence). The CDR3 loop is CASSYGTDRSGNTIYF. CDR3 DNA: TGTGCCAGCAGCTACGGGACAGACCGCTCTGGAAACACCATATATTTT. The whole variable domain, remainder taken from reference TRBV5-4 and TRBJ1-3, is ETGVTQSPTHLIKTRGQQVTLRCSSQSGHNTVSWYQQALGQGPQFIFQYYREEENGRGNFPPRFSGLQFPNYSSELNVNALELDDSALYLCASSYGTDRSGNTIYFGEGSWLTVV.

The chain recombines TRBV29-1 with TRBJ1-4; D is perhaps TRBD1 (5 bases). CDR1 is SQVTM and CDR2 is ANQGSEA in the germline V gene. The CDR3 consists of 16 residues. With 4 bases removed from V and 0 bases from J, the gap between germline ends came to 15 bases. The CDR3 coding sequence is TGCAGCGTTGGGCAGGGAAAATCCCCAACTAATGAAAAACTGTTTTTT. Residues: CSVGQGKSPTNEKLFF.

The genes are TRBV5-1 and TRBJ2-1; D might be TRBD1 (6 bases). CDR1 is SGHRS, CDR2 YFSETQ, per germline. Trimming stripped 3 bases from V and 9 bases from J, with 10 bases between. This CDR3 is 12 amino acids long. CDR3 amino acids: CASSSRGSEQFF. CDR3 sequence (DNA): TGCGCCAGCAGCTCCAGGGGAAGTGAGCAGTTCTTC.

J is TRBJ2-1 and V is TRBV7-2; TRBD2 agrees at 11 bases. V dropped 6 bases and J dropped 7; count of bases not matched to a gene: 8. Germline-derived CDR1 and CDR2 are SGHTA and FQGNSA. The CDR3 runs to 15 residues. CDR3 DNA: TGTGCCAGCAGTTCTATAGCGGGGGGGCGGAATGAGCAGTTCTTC. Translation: CASSSIAGGRNEQFF.

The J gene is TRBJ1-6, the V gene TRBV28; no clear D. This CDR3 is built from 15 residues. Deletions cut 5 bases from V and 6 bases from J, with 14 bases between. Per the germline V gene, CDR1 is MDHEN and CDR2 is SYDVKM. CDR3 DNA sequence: TGTGCCAGCAGTCCCAGCCGGGGAATTAATTCACCCCTCCACTTT. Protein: CASSPSRGINSPLHF.

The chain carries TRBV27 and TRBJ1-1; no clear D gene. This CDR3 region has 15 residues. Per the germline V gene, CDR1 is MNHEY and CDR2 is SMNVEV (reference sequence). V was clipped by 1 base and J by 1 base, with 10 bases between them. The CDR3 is CASSLFFRSNTEAFF. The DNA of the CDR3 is TGTGCCAGCAGTTTATTTTTCAGATCGAACACTGAAGCTTTCTTT.

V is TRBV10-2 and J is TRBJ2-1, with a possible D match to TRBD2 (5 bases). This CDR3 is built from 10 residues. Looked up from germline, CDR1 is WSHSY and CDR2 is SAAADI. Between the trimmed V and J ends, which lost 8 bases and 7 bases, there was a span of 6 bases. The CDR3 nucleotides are TGCGCCAGCCGGAGGAATGAGCAGTTCTTC. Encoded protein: CASRRNEQFF.

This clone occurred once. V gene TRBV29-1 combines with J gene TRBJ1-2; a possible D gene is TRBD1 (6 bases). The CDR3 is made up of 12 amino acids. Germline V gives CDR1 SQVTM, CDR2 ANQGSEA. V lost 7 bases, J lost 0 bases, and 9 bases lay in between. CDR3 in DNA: TGCAGCGATCGACAGGCTAACTATGGCTACACCTTC. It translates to CSDRQANYGYTF. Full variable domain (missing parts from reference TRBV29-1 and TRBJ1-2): SAVISQKPSRDICQRGTSLTIQCQVDSQVTMMFWYRQQPGQSLTLIATANQGSEATYESGFVIDKFPISRPNLTFSTLTVSNMSPEDSSIYLCSDRQANYGYTFGSGTRLTVV.

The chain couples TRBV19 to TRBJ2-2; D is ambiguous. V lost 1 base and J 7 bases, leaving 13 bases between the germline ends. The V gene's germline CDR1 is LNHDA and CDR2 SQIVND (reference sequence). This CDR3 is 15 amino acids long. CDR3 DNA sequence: TGTGCCAGTAGTATAGTGGTAGTCTCGGGCGGGGAGCTGTTTTTT. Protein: CASSIVVVSGGELFF.

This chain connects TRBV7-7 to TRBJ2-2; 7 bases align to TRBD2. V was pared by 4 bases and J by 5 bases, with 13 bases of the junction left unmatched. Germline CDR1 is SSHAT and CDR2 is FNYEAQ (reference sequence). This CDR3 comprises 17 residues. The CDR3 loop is CASSSSREAGKTGELFF. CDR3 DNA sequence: TGTGCCAGCAGCTCCTCCCGGGAGGCGGGGAAAACCGGGGAGCTGTTTTTT.

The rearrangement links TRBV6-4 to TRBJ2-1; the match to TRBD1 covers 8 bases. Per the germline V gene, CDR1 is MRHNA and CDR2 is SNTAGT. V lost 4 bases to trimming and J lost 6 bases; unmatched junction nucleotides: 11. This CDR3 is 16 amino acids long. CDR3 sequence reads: CASSVFFGQGVNEQFF. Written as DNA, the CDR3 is TGTGCCAGCAGTGTTTTCTTCGGACAGGGAGTCAATGAGCAGTTCTTC.

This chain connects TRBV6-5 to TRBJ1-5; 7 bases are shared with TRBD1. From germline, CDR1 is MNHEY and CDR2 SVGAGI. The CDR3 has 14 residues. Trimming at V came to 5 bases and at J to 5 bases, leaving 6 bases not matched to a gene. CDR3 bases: TGTGCCAGCAGTCGACAGGGTGGAGATCAGCCCCAGCATTTT. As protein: CASSRQGGDQPQHF.

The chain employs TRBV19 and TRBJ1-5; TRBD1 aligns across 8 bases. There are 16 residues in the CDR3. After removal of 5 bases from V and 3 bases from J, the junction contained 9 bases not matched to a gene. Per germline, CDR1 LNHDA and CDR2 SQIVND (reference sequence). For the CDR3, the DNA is TGTGCCAGTAGTCGCCGGACAGGGACAAACAATCAGCCCCAGCATTTT. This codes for CASSRRTGTNNQPQHF.